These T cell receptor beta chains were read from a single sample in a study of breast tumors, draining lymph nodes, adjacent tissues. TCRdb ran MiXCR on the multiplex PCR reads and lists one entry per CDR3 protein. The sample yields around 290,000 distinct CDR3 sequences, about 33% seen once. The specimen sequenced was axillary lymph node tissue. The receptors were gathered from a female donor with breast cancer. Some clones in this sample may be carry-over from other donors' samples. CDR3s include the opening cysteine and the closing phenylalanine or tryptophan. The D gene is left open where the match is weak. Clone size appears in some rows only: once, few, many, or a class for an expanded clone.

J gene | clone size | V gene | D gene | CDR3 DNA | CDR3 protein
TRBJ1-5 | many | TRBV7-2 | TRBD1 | TGTGCCAGCAGCTGGACAGGACAAAATCAGCCCCAGCATTTT | CASSWTGQNQPQHF
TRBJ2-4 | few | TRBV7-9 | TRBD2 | TGTGCCAGCAGCTTTGCGGGAGTGGGGGAAGCCAAAAACATTCAGTACTTC | CASSFAGVGEAKNIQYF
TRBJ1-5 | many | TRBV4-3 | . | TGCGCCAGCAGCCAAGATACAGTTAATCAGCCCCAGCATTTT | CASSQDTVNQPQHF
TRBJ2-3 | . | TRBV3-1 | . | TGTGCCAGCAGCCAAGATCCTCACCCTTCCGATACGCAGTATTTT | CASSQDPHPSDTQYF
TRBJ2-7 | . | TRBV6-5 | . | TGTGCCAGCAGTCACGGCGGAACCTCCTACGAGCGGTACTTC | CASSHGGTSYERYF
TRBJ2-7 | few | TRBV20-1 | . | TGCAGTGCTATTATTCTCGGCAGGGAGACCGAGCAGTACTTC | CSAIILGRETEQYF
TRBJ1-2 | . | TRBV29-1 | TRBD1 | TGCAGCCGGGACAGGGCTGGTGGCTACACCTTC | CSRDRAGGYTF
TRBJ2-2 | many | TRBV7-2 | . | TGTGCCAGCAGCCCTCAGGACAGTCCCGGGGAGCTGTTTTTT | CASSPQDSPGELFF
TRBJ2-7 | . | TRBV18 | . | TGTGCCGGCTCACCGCGGAATAGTGAGCAGTATTTC | CAGSPRNSEQYF
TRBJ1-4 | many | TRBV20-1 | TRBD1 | TGCAGTGCTGAAGACAGGGAGAATGAAAAACTGTTTTTT | CSAEDRENEKLFF
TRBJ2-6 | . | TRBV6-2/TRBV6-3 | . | TGTGCCAGCAGGCACAGGACTGGGGCCAACGTCCTGACTTTC | CASRHRTGANVLTF